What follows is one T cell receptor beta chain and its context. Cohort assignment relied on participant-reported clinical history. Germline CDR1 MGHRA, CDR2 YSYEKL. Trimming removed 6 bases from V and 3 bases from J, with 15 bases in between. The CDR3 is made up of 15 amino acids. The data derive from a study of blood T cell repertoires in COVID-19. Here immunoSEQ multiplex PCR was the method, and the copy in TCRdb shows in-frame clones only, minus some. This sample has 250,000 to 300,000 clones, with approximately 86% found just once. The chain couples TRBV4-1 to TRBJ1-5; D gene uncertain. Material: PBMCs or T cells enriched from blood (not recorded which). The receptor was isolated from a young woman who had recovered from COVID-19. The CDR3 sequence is CASRPETGDNQPQHF. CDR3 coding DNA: TGCGCCAGCAGGCCAGAAACCGGAGACAATCAGCCCCAGCATTTT.